Listed here are 13 T cell receptor beta chains from one sample, sequenced in a study of cytomegalovirus exposure and HLA in healthy donors. Amplification used 60 Vbeta primers and 13 Jbeta primers. Method: immunoSEQ multiplex PCR; TCRdb's copy keeps in-frame clones and lacks some. This repertoire shows about 150,000 clones, approximately 80% found once; its top ten account for around 6%. The sample comprised PBMCs. These receptors were taken from a woman aged 40 to 50 in good health and CMV-seropositive.

This clone was seen only a few times. V is TRBV6-5 and J is TRBJ1-1; D remains ambiguous. The CDR3 totals 16 residues. The germline CDR1 and CDR2 sequences are MNHEY and SVGAGI. V lost 2 bases and J lost 3, with 16 bases in between. CDR3: CASSYGSEGEDTEAFF. CDR3 DNA: TGTGCCAGCAGTTACGGGTCTGAGGGTGAGGACACTGAAGCTTTCTTT.

The CDR3 region has the DNA TGTGCCAGTAGTATGAGCGGCCCCGGACCCTACGAGCAGTACTTC. Its translation: CASSMSGPGPYEQYF. The rearrangement uses TRBV19 and TRBJ2-7; possible D gene TRBD2, 5 bases. This CDR3 has 15 residues. Trimming left V 3 bases short and J 2 bases short, with 14 bases between. Germline V lookup: CDR1 LNHDA, CDR2 SQIVND (reference sequence).

The V call is TRBV5-4, the J call TRBJ2-2; possibly TRBD2 for D (5 bases). Germline V gives CDR1 SGHNT, CDR2 YYREEE (reference sequence). This CDR3 region has 14 residues. V lost 2 bases and J 5 bases, leaving 10 bases between the germline ends. CDR3 region: CASSLARGTGELFF. The DNA for the CDR3 is TGTGCCAGCAGCTTAGCTCGGGGAACCGGGGAGCTGTTTTTT.

The chain recombines TRBV5-1 with TRBJ2-1; 10 bases are shared with TRBD2. The CDR3 runs 17 residues. Germline V lookup: CDR1 SGHRS, CDR2 YFSETQ. The junction had 10 bases not matched to a gene; V was cut back by 1 base and J by 6 bases. CDR3 coding DNA: TGCGCCAGCAGCTTGTTGGTAGCGGGAGGCGCTATCAATGAGCAGTTCTTC. Translation gives CASSLLVAGGAINEQFF.

The chain recombines TRBV11-2 with TRBJ2-2; D may be TRBD2 (6 bases). V gave up 6 bases and J gave up 2 bases, with 19 bases separating them. Germline lookup yields CDR1 SGHAT and CDR2 FQNNGV. This CDR3 spans 17 amino acids. The CDR3 protein is CASSPPWLAPNTGELFF. DNA of the CDR3: TGTGCCAGCAGTCCACCCTGGCTAGCGCCAAACACCGGGGAGCTGTTTTTT. Full variable domain (outside the CDR3, taken from reference TRBV11-2 and TRBJ2-2): EAGVAQSPRYKIIEKRQSVAFWCNPISGHATLYWYQQILGQGPKLLIQFQNNGVVDDSQLPKDRFSAERLKGVDSTLKIQPAKLEDSAVYLCASSPPWLAPNTGELFFGEGSRLTVL.

This chain links TRBV19 with TRBJ2-7; TRBD2 matches 12 bases. Germline V lookup: CDR1 LNHDA, CDR2 SQIVND (reference sequence). Trimming took 6 bases from V and 5 from J; bases not matched to a gene: 8. The CDR3 consists of 15 residues. The CDR3 reads CASSDLAGGPHEQYF. CDR3 DNA sequence: TGTGCCAGTAGCGATCTAGCGGGAGGGCCCCACGAGCAGTACTTC.

This sequence joins TRBV9 and TRBJ2-2, with 11 bases fitting TRBD2. This CDR3 is built from 17 residues. V lost 5 bases to trimming and J lost 4 bases; unmatched junction nucleotides: 10. In germline, CDR1 is SGDLS, CDR2 YYNGEE. The CDR3 protein is CASSPTLLAGGTGELFF. Written as DNA, the CDR3 is TGTGCCAGCAGTCCCACCCTGCTAGCGGGAGGCACCGGGGAGCTGTTTTTT.

The genes are TRBV30 and TRBJ1-5; 7 bases are shared with TRBD1. Germline V CDR1 and CDR2: GTSNPN, SVGIG (reference sequence). J was trimmed by 4 bases and V by 2 bases; bases with no gene match: 5. The CDR3 is made up of 14 amino acids. CDR3 loop: CAWSFPQGNQPQHF. In DNA form, the CDR3 reads TGTGCCTGGAGTTTTCCACAGGGGAATCAGCCCCAGCATTTT.

This clone was counted once. This chain links TRBV5-1 with TRBJ1-2; 12 bases line up with TRBD1. The CDR3 has 16 residues. After removal of 4 bases from V and 4 bases from J, the junction contained 8 bases not matched to a gene. Germline V gives CDR1 SGHRS, CDR2 YFSETQ. The CDR3 region has the DNA TGCGCCAGCAGCACCGCCGGGACAGGGGGCGGCTATGGCTACACCTTC. Its translation is CASSTAGTGGGYGYTF.

The chain combines TRBV9 with TRBJ2-5; D gene ambiguous. V gave up 0 bases and J gave up 2 bases, with 11 bases separating them. There are 15 residues in the CDR3. Per germline, CDR1 SGDLS and CDR2 YYNGEE. The CDR3 DNA reads as TGTGCCAGCAGCGTAGCTGTTACGGTGCAAGAGACCCAGTACTTC. Translating it yields CASSVAVTVQETQYF.

This sequence joins TRBV6-1 and TRBJ2-3, with TRBD2 identical over 7 bases. With V trimmed by 4 bases and J by 5 bases, 12 bases remained unmatched. The CDR3 spans 16 residues. Germline V gene data show CDR1 as MNHNS and CDR2 as SASEGT. In DNA, the CDR3 is TGTGCCAGCAGTGGTTCGGCTAGCGGAAGGGGAGATACGCAGTATTTT. The encoded protein is CASSGSASGRGDTQYF.

This rearrangement joins TRBV7-9 to TRBJ2-1, with 8 bases lining up with TRBD2. Trimming took 5 bases from V and 0 from J; bases not matched to a gene: 3. The germline CDR1 and CDR2 sequences are SEHNR and FQNEAQ (reference sequence). The CDR3 extends over 15 amino acids. The CDR3 DNA reads TGTGCCAGCAGCGGAAGCGGGAGCTCCTACAATGAGCAGTTCTTC. It specifies CASSGSGSSYNEQFF.

V is TRBV29-1 and J is TRBJ2-1; 8 bases are a match to TRBD1. The CDR3 extends over 13 amino acids. The V gene end was trimmed by 5 bases and the J gene end by 9 bases; junction bases not matched to a gene: 9. Germline-derived CDR1 and CDR2 are SQVTM and ANQGSEA. For the CDR3, the DNA is TGCAGCGTTCCAGGGGGCCTAGATGGTGAGCAGTTCTTC. Translating it yields CSVPGGLDGEQFF.